This T cell receptor beta chain was found in a study of regulatory T cells in long-lasting Graves disease. General study findings and limits: Persistent disease was associated with favored TRBV28 usage and with favored use of TRBJ1-2 and TRBJ2-5. Persistent patients shared more public clonotypes (around 3,000) than new patients (966).

Assembly of TCR beta libraries relied on iRepertoire HTBI primers together with Arm-PCR of CDR3 regions. In TCRdb, the multiplex PCR reads were re-called with MiXCR into one record per CDR3 protein. Of 420,000 or so distinct CDR3 sequences detected, roughly 17% appear once; the ten largest clones hold under 30%. Time point given: newly diagnosed GD, antithyroid drugs for less than 3 months. RNA isolated from PBMCs was used to make the TCR library. This clonotype has a count of ten or more. Its antigen remains unknown. This CDR3 is built from 16 residues. Per germline, CDR1 LGHNA and CDR2 YNFKEQ. V dropped 1 base and J dropped 0 bases, with 12 bases sitting between them. These sequences were also reported in another study, on T cells in Graves' hyperthyroidism and ophthalmopathy. That source adds: Those patients with uncontrolled infection, other autoimmune disease, pregnancy or lactation were excluded. The primer set for the first-round RT-PCR of the TCR CDR3 was HTBI.

The chain recombines TRBV4-2 with TRBJ1-1, with a weak D call TRBD1 (6 bases). This TCR came from a woman under 30 with Graves disease. The sequencing used peripheral blood mononuclear cells (PBMCs), collected at new diagnosis, from a patient treated with antithyroid drugs. The CDR3 region is CASSQGYREMNTEAFF. CDR3 DNA sequence: TGTGCCAGCAGCCAAGGATACAGGGAAATGAACACTGAAGCTTTCTTT.